The 5 T cell receptor beta chains reported below all come from one sample, sequenced in a study of OX40 agonist ivuxolimab in advanced cancers. Some clones are missing from TCRdb's copy, which holds only in-frame ones; the method was immunoSEQ multiplex PCR. The table has some 140,000 clones, around 93% seen once. The sample in question was CD4+ or CD8+ T cells sorted from blood, obtained in a trial of the OX40 agonist ivuxolimab. Receptor source: an adult with an advanced solid tumor such as melanoma, head and neck, liver or kidney cancer.

V gene TRBV9 combines with J gene TRBJ1-1; D might be TRBD1 (5 bases). Trimming removed 4 bases from V and 2 bases from J, with 12 bases in between. There are 14 residues in the CDR3. In germline, CDR1 is SGDLS, CDR2 YYNGEE. The chain's CDR3 is CASSLDTGNTEAFF. CDR3 nucleotide sequence: TGTGCCAGCAGCTTAGATACAGGTAACACTGAAGCTTTCTTT. The entire variable domain, with the rest obtained from reference TRBV9 and TRBJ1-1, is as follows: DSGVTQTPKHLITATGQRVTLRCSPRSGDLSVYWYQQSLDQGLQFLIQYYNGEERAKGNILERFSAQQFPDLHSELNLSSLELGDSALYFCASSLDTGNTEAFFGQGTRLTVV.

The chain joins TRBV5-5 to TRBJ2-2; TRBD1 matches 9 bases. V gave up 1 base and J gave up 6 bases; unmatched junction bases: 7. This CDR3 has 16 residues. The germline V gene has CDR1 SGHKS and CDR2 YYEKEE (reference sequence). CDR3 nucleotides: TGTGCCAGCAGCTTGCGTCTGGGACAGGGATCCGGGGAGCTGTTTTTT. It is translated as CASSLRLGQGSGELFF.

Of note for this clone: The same CDR3 also results from other DNA sequences found in this sample. The V call is TRBV5-1, the J call TRBJ1-4; the D gene is possibly TRBD1 (5 bases). Trimming left V 4 bases short and J 4 bases short, with 11 bases between. The CDR3 sequence is 14 residues long. CDR1 is SGHRS and CDR2 is YFSETQ in the germline V gene. CDR3 amino acids: CASSGDGINEKLFF. In nucleotides, the CDR3 is TGCGCCAGCAGCGGGGACGGGATTAATGAAAAACTGTTTTTT.

This rearrangement joins TRBV19 to TRBJ1-2, with D unresolved. CDR3 length: 11 amino acids. The V gene lost 7 bases and the J gene lost 4 bases, with 7 bases spanning the gap. Germline V gene lookup returns CDR1 LNHDA and CDR2 SQIVND (reference sequence). The CDR3 is CASTGVYGYTF. The CDR3 coding sequence is TGTGCCAGTACGGGCGTCTATGGCTACACCTTC.

V usage is TRBV9 and J usage is TRBJ1-2, with 7 bases that match TRBD1. The CDR3 is 15 amino acids. CDR1 is SGDLS, CDR2 YYNGEE, per germline. V shed 2 bases and J 4 bases; nucleotides not matched to a gene: 8. The CDR3 loop reads CASSVGQAALYGYTF. Written as DNA, the CDR3 is TGTGCCAGCAGCGTCGGACAGGCCGCCCTCTATGGCTACACCTTC.